This TCR beta chain comes out of a study of T-cell memory formation after mild COVID-19. Study-level results: Nothing showed for sure that second-wave clones peaking on day 37 were SARS-CoV-2 specific.

The CDR3 totals 16 residues. The V segment lost 2 bases and the J segment 7 bases; nucleotides outside the gene matches: 10. CDR1 is MNHNY and CDR2 is SVGAGI in the germline V gene (reference sequence). TCRdb reprocessed the 5' RACE reads with MiXCR, giving one entry per CDR3 protein. The sample has approximately 290,000 distinct CDR3 sequences; approximately 8% are singletons. This clonotype was seen more than once but under ten times. Its antigen is unidentified. The V and J genes are TRBV6-6 and TRBJ2-3, with 9 bases aligning to TRBD2. The sample was PBMCs or a T cell subset sorted from them (not recorded which). The origin of this receptor is a man younger than 35 who had mild COVID-19 (a few samples of this study predate the infection). Cell type and time point are not known. Written as DNA, the CDR3 is TGTGCCAGCAGTTACCTTCGGGCGGGGGGGCCACATACGCAGTATTTT. It codes for CASSYLRAGGPHTQYF.